Listed below are T cell receptor beta chains from one sample, sequenced in a study of T cells in Graves' hyperthyroidism and ophthalmopathy. TCRdb independently ran MiXCR on the multiplex PCR reads; one entry per CDR3 protein. Here the sample spans approximately 330,000 distinct CDR3 sequences, over 20% being singletons. Sequenced sample: blood. These receptor sequences come from a woman in her 50s with Graves' hyperthyroidism. Both conserved end residues are part of each CDR3. The D gene is left open where the match is weak. Clone size is shown for a subset of rows, as once, few, many or a class of expanded clone.

j_call d_call clone_size v_call cdr3_nt cdr3_aa
TRBJ2-7 . many TRBV7-9 TGTGCCAGCAGCCCACTCCCATACGAGCAGTACTTC CASSPLPYEQYF
TRBJ2-2 . many TRBV30 TGTGCCTGGGCAGGGGCCGGGGAGCTGTTTTTT CAWAGAGELFF
TRBJ2-1 TRBD2 few TRBV5-4 TGTGCCAGCAGCGCTAAAACTAGCGGGGGGGCTAGTGAGCAGTTCTTC CASSAKTSGGASEQFF
TRBJ1-6 . . TRBV10-3 TGTGCCATCAGTGAGTCGGTCCTGGGGAATTCACCCCTCCACTTT CAISESVLGNSPLHF
TRBJ1-2 . . TRBV4-1 TGCGCCAGCAGCCAGGGGGGCCAGAGGATCCCCTATGGCTACACCTTC CASSQGGQRIPYGYTF
TRBJ2-1 . . TRBV20-1 TGCAGTGCTAGAGATCGAGGGATTCGCTACAATGAGCAGTTCTTC CSARDRGIRYNEQFF
TRBJ1-1 . . TRBV28 TGTGCCAGCAGTTCTCTGCACGATGAAGCTTTCTTT CASSSLHDEAFF
TRBJ1-1 . many TRBV30 TGTGCCTGGAACGAGGGGGGTGGGACTGAAGCTTTCTTT CAWNEGGGTEAFF
TRBJ2-7 TRBD2 many TRBV7-8 TGTGCCAGCAGCCCCCAGACGGGGGGGGCAGCCTACGAGCAGTACTTC CASSPQTGGAAYEQYF
TRBJ2-1 . . TRBV12-3/TRBV12-4 TGTGCCACCGGACTTAGGAATGAGCAGTTCTTC CATGLRNEQFF
TRBJ2-4 TRBD1 many TRBV12-3/TRBV12-4 TGTGCCAGCACCCCAGGGGGCAAAAACATTCAGTACTTC CASTPGGKNIQYF
TRBJ2-3 TRBD2 many TRBV12-5 TGTGCTAGTACTAGCGGGGGGGCGACAGATACGCAGTATTTT CASTSGGATDTQYF
TRBJ1-2 . . TRBV5-8 TGTGCCAGCACCTACCCCAGGGGTGGCTACACCTTC CASTYPRGGYTF
TRBJ2-3 . many TRBV4-1 TGCGCCAGCAGCCAAGACCCTAGCTTCACAGATACGCAGTATTTT CASSQDPSFTDTQYF
TRBJ2-1 TRBD1 many TRBV19 TGTGCCAGTAGTATCGGGACAGGGGAGAACAATGAGCAGTTCTTC CASSIGTGENNEQFF
TRBJ1-1 . . TRBV10-3 TGTGCCATCAATAATGGGGGCTCTGAAGCTTTCTTT CAINNGGSEAFF
TRBJ1-2 TRBD1 . TRBV6-1 TGTGCCAGCCGGAGAGGGACAGGGTATGGCTACACCTTC CASRRGTGYGYTF
TRBJ2-7 . once TRBV7-8 TGTGCCAGCAGCCCTGTAGTTCAAGGTCAAACAATCTACGAGCAGTACTTC CASSPVVQGQTIYEQYF
TRBJ2-1 TRBD1 . TRBV29-1 TGCAGCGTTACGACAGGGGGACACGGTGAGCAGTTCTTC CSVTTGGHGEQFF
TRBJ2-3 TRBD2 many TRBV30 TGTGCCTGCCGAACTAGCGGGGGATCAGATACGCAGTATTTT CACRTSGGSDTQYF
TRBJ2-7 . many TRBV10-3 TGTGCCATCAGTGAGCCGACAGAGAGCTACGAGCAGTACTTC CAISEPTESYEQYF
TRBJ1-2 . many TRBV2 TGTGCCAGCACTACGGGTCCGGGGGCGGGTGGCTACACCTTC CASTTGPGAGGYTF
TRBJ1-2 . . TRBV6-1 TGTGCCAGCAGTGAACGGGGAGGATATGGCTACACCTTC CASSERGGYGYTF
TRBJ1-2 . few TRBV20-1 TGCAGTGCTAAGGGGCAGGGTGGCAGTAAGTCCTATGGCTACACCTTC CSAKGQGGSKSYGYTF
TRBJ1-6 . few TRBV20-1 TGCAGTGCTCATCCGGGACACCTTTCTTCTAATTCACCCCTCCACTTT CSAHPGHLSSNSPLHF
TRBJ2-2 . . TRBV11-3 TGTGCCAGCAGCTTAGCGACGGAAAGCGGGGAGCTGTTTTTT CASSLATESGELFF
TRBJ1-6 . . TRBV9 TGTGCCAGCAGCGGTACGGTGGGGCCATATAATTCACCCCTCCACTTT CASSGTVGPYNSPLHF
TRBJ1-5 . few TRBV20-1 TGCAGTGCTAGCCCCGCGACAGGACGTAGCAATCAGCCCCAGCATTTT CSASPATGRSNQPQHF
TRBJ2-2 . . TRBV12-3/TRBV12-4 TGTGCCAGCCGAATTAGGGAGACTACCGGGGAGCTGTTTTTT CASRIRETTGELFF
TRBJ1-5 TRBD1 many TRBV2 TGTGCCAGCACCCTCCGGGACAGACGTAGCAATCAGCCCCAGCATTTT CASTLRDRRSNQPQHF
TRBJ2-1 TRBD2 many TRBV5-1 TGCGCCAGCAGCTTGGCATACGGGACTAGTAAGTTCTTC CASSLAYGTSKFF
TRBJ2-6 . many TRBV6-1 TGTGCCAGCATCTTCGCGGCCGTGGCGGGGGCCAACGTCCTGACTTTC CASIFAAVAGANVLTF
TRBJ2-1 TRBD2 few TRBV3-1 TGTGCCAGCAGCCAAGCGGTCTGGACTAGCGGGTGGAGCTCCTACAATGAGCAGTTCTTC CASSQAVWTSGWSSYNEQFF
TRBJ2-4 . few TRBV20-1 TGCAGTGCTAGAGGCGGGCGTACAGGGCGGGACATTCAGTACTTC CSARGGRTGRDIQYF
TRBJ2-5 TRBD1 many TRBV5-5 TGTGCCAGCAGTTATACAGGGGCCCAAGAGACCCAGTACTTC CASSYTGAQETQYF
TRBJ2-1 TRBD2 . TRBV12-3/TRBV12-4 TGTGCCAGCAGTCCTAGCGGGGGGGATGAGCAGTTCTTC CASSPSGGDEQFF
TRBJ1-2 . many TRBV30 TGTGCCTGGAGTAAAACAGCTTATGGCTACACCTTC CAWSKTAYGYTF
TRBJ1-6 TRBD1 many TRBV7-2 TGTGCCAGCAGCCAGGGGACAGGGGGGATTAATTCACCCCTCCACTTT CASSQGTGGINSPLHF
TRBJ2-7 . . TRBV15 TGTGCCACCAGCAGAGGAGGGGCCGAGCAGTACTTC CATSRGGAEQYF
TRBJ2-3 . . TRBV20-1 TGCAGTGCTAGCCAGCACGGGGCAGATACGCAGTATTTT CSASQHGADTQYF
TRBJ2-5 TRBD1 many TRBV30 TGTGCCTGGAGTGTTCCCACAGGGGTCGCAGAGACCCAGTACTTC CAWSVPTGVAETQYF
TRBJ2-7 . many TRBV10-3 TGTGCCATCTCGAAGGGGCGTCTTTCGTACGAGCAGTACTTC CAISKGRLSYEQYF
TRBJ1-1 . many TRBV5-1 TGCGCCAGCAGCTTGGGCCGGGGCGGTAGAGACACTGAAGCTTTCTTT CASSLGRGGRDTEAFF
TRBJ1-5 . few TRBV20-1 TGCAGTGCGATTCGACAGTCATATAGCAATCAGCCCCAGCATTTT CSAIRQSYSNQPQHF
TRBJ1-1 . many TRBV28 TGTGCCATCATAGGACGAGGGGGTACTGAAGCTTTCTTT CAIIGRGGTEAFF